One sample yielded the 11 T cell receptor beta chains listed below, sequenced in a study of T cell repertoires in cytomegalovirus infection. TCRdb called the reads again in MiXCR, with one record for every CDR3 protein. The sample has some 320,000 distinct CDR3 sequences; over 7.5% are singletons. Input material: PBMCs. The receptor set was obtained from a human donor in good health (CMV status not recorded). Some clones in this sample may be carry-over from other donors' samples.

There are many counts of this clonotype. J is TRBJ2-7 and V is TRBV12-3 or TRBV12-4; D call uncertain. The CDR3 has 12 amino acids. With 2 bases removed from V and 3 bases from J, the gap between germline ends came to 5 bases. The CDR3 sequence: CASSLLLYEQYF. The CDR3 bases are TGTGCCAGCAGTTTACTTCTCTACGAGCAGTACTTC.

The chain recombines TRBV7-8 with TRBJ2-4; TRBD2 matches at 10 bases. Per the germline V gene, CDR1 is SGHVS and CDR2 is FQNEAQ. The ends lost 4 bases at V and 0 bases at J; junction bases unmatched: 12. This CDR3 is built from 19 residues. The CDR3 DNA follows: TGTGCCAGCAGCTCCCAACCTCCTAGCGGGGGTCTAGCCAAAAACATTCAGTACTTC. Translated: CASSSQPPSGGLAKNIQYF.

A few counts support this clonotype. V and J are TRBV7-2 and TRBJ1-6, with 9 bases fitting TRBD1. The trim removed 5 bases at V and 10 bases at J, leaving 6 bases unmatched. The CDR3 runs to 14 residues. Germline V gene data show CDR1 as SGHTA and CDR2 as FQGNSA. The CDR3 protein is CASSLQGAASPLHF. CDR3 nucleotide sequence: TGTGCCAGCAGCCTACAGGGGGCGGCATCACCCCTCCACTTT.

This clonotype was picked up a small number of times. J is TRBJ2-7 and V is TRBV5-1, with TRBD1 matching over 10 bases. V shed 3 bases, J shed 5 bases, and the junction held 5 bases outside the gene matches. Germline V gene sequence: CDR1 SGHRS, CDR2 YFSETQ. The length of the CDR3 is 14 residues. The CDR3 DNA reads as TGCGCCAGCAGCTACGGACAGGGGGTGAACGAGCAGTACTTC. Translating it yields CASSYGQGVNEQYF. Combining the CDR3 with reference TRBV5-1 and TRBJ2-7 gives the whole variable domain KAGVTQTPRYLIKTRGQQVTLSCSPISGHRSVSWYQQTPGQGLQFLFEYFSETQRNKGNFPGRFSGRQFSNSRSEMNVSTLELGDSALYLCASSYGQGVNEQYFGPGTRLTVT.

This clonotype was counted at least ten times. V gene TRBV7-9 combines with J gene TRBJ1-2; possibly TRBD1 for D (6 bases). V gave up 5 bases and J gave up 5 bases, with 21 bases separating them. CDR1 and CDR2 (germline): SEHNR, FQNEAQ (reference sequence). CDR3 length: 16 residues. CDR3 bases: TGTGCCAGCAGCCATGGACAGCCCAATGACTTTTATGGCTACACCTTC. The encoded protein is CASSHGQPNDFYGYTF.

The chain has TRBV7-2 and TRBJ2-2; TRBD2 matches at 12 bases. V lost 1 base, J lost 5 bases, and 5 bases stayed unmatched. In germline, CDR1 is SGHTA, CDR2 FQGNSA. This CDR3 is built from 17 residues. The CDR3 DNA reads as TGTGCCAGCAGCTTAGGACTAGCGGGAGTAAGGACCGGGGAGCTGTTTTTT. Its protein is CASSLGLAGVRTGELFF.

This clonotype showed up many times. The CDR3 sequence: CARGDTEGANVLTF. The CDR3 DNA follows: TGTGCGCGGGGGGATACGGAAGGGGCCAACGTCCTGACTTTC. The gene calls are TRBV7-2 and TRBJ2-6; 8 nucleotides align to TRBD2. The CDR3 loop spans 14 amino acids. CDR1 is SGHTA, CDR2 FQGNSA, per germline.

The chain recombines TRBV19 with TRBJ2-7, with D possibly being TRBD1 (6 bases). Trimming shortened V by 6 bases and J by 6 bases, and 18 bases separated the two germline ends. CDR3 length: 14 amino acids. Germline V gives CDR1 LNHDA, CDR2 SQIVND (reference sequence). The CDR3 here is CASSTGTGPREQYF. CDR3 bases: TGTGCCAGTAGCACCGGCACAGGGCCCCGCGAGCAGTACTTC.

This clonotype was counted at least ten times. This chain connects TRBV20-1 to TRBJ1-1; D is unclear. Trimming shortened V by 3 bases and J by 5 bases, and 13 bases separated the two germline ends. Germline CDR1 and CDR2: DFQATT and SNEGSKA (reference sequence). The CDR3 spans 13 residues. CDR3 coding DNA: TGCAGTGCTAGTACTGGAGGACGGACTGAAGCTTTCTTT. It encodes CSASTGGRTEAFF.

The sample holds many counts of this clonotype. J is TRBJ2-7 and V is TRBV7-2, with D possibly being TRBD2 (6 bases). This CDR3 has 14 residues. Germline V gives CDR1 SGHTA, CDR2 FQGNSA. V lost 5 bases, J lost 3 bases, and 14 bases lay in between. The CDR3 nucleotides are TGTGCCAGCAGCCCAACCGGGACTCGCTACGAGCAGTACTTC. Translated: CASSPTGTRYEQYF.

This clonotype showed up many times. The V gene is TRBV12-3 or TRBV12-4, the J gene TRBJ2-7; D may correspond to TRBD1 or TRBD2 (5 bases each). V gave up 2 bases and J gave up 1 base, with 15 bases separating them. There are 16 residues in the CDR3. CDR3 region: CASSLSGSAGSYEQYF. The CDR3 DNA reads as TGTGCCAGCAGTTTATCGGGGTCCGCAGGGTCCTACGAGCAGTACTTC.